Presented here are 29 T cell receptor beta chains from one specimen sequenced in a study of Ad26.COV2.S vaccination and SARS-CoV-2 variants. Measured with immunoSEQ multiplex PCR; TCRdb has only the in-frame clones, and not every one. The data show about 470,000 clones, with 90% seen just once and more than 3.5% held by the top ten. Treatment indicated: about 20 received Ad26.COV2.S at low or high dose, single or two shots; roughly five received placebo; per-sample allocation not given. Specimen acquisition occurred on day 63 following the initial vaccine or placebo injection. Sequencing used peripheral blood, obtained in a trial of Ad26.COV2.S vaccine versus placebo. Every receptor here comes from a person aged 18 to 65 who received the Ad26.COV2.S COVID-19 vaccine or a placebo.

On this clone itself: Within the sample, other DNA sequences also encode this same CDR3. The V gene is TRBV5-1, the J gene TRBJ2-7; perhaps D is TRBD1 or TRBD2 (5 bases each). V gave up 2 bases and J gave up 6 bases, with 6 bases separating them. The CDR3 runs 11 residues. CDR1 SGHRS and CDR2 YFSETQ come from the germline V gene. The CDR3 DNA reads as TGCGCCAGCAGCTTAGGGACCGAGCAGTACTTC. Its protein is CASSLGTEQYF.

A single count supports this clone. V is TRBV7-9 and J is TRBJ2-5; D is ambiguous. V lost 1 base and J lost 6, with 3 bases in between. The CDR3 runs to 11 residues. In germline, CDR1 is SEHNR, CDR2 FQNEAQ (reference sequence). The CDR3 sequence is CASSLGQTQYF. The CDR3 DNA reads as TGTGCCAGCAGCTTAGGTCAGACCCAGTACTTC. The full variable domain, with the rest looked up from reference TRBV7-9 and TRBJ2-5, is DTGVSQNPRHKITKRGQNVTFRCDPISEHNRLYWYRQTLGQGPEFLTYFQNEAQLEKSRLLSDRFSAERPKGSFSTLEIQRTEQGDSAMYLCASSLGQTQYFGPGTRLLVL.

This chain uses TRBV11-1 with TRBJ2-1; 7 bases match TRBD2. Germline values: CDR1 SGHAT, CDR2 FQDESV (reference sequence). The CDR3 is 13 amino acids. With V trimmed by 5 bases and J by 5 bases, 3 bases remained unmatched. The CDR3 sequence: CASSGGLDNEQFF. The CDR3 DNA sequence: TGTGCCAGCAGCGGTGGACTAGACAATGAGCAGTTCTTC.

This rearrangement joins TRBV3-1 (or the pseudogene TRBV3-2) to TRBJ1-5; D not certain. Trimming took off 3 bases at V and 3 bases at J, with 3 bases between the two ends. The CDR3 contains 12 residues. CDR1 is LGHDT and CDR2 is YNNKEL in the germline V gene (reference sequence). In DNA, the CDR3 is TGTGCCAGCAGCCATCCCAATCAGCCCCAGCATTTT. Protein sequence: CASSHPNQPQHF.

V is TRBV7-8 and J is TRBJ2-7; D is tentatively TRBD1 or TRBD2 (5 bases each). The germline CDR1 and CDR2 sequences are SGHVS and FQNEAQ. The V gene lost 5 bases and the J gene lost 2 bases, with 16 bases spanning the gap. This CDR3 is built from 15 residues. The chain's CDR3 is CASSVSSGPTYEQYF. DNA for the CDR3: TGTGCCAGCAGCGTTTCGTCGGGACCCACCTACGAGCAGTACTTC. Looking up the rest from reference TRBV7-8 and TRBJ2-7 gives the full variable domain: GAGVSQSPRYKVAKRGQDVALRCDPISGHVSLFWYQQALGQGPEFLTYFQNEAQLDKSGLPSDRFFAERPEGSVSTLKIQRTQQEDSAVYLCASSVSSGPTYEQYFGPGTRLTVT.

V is TRBV13 and J is TRBJ2-5; TRBD2 agrees at 13 bases. V shed 5 bases, J shed 5 bases, and the junction held 11 bases outside the gene matches. CDR1 is PRHDT, CDR2 FYEKMQ, per germline (reference sequence). The CDR3 spans 17 residues. CDR3 DNA: TGTGCCAGCAGCCCTCTCGGGACTAGCGGGATTAGGGAGACCCAGTACTTC. The encoded protein is CASSPLGTSGIRETQYF.

The chain recombines TRBV11-1 with TRBJ2-7; D uncertain. V lost 4 bases, J lost 2 bases, and 12 bases lay in between. CDR3 length: 14 amino acids. Germline CDR1 SGHAT, CDR2 FQDESV (reference sequence). Written as DNA, the CDR3 is TGTGCCAGCAGCTCTGGCGAGCCCCCCTACGAGCAGTACTTC. This codes for CASSSGEPPYEQYF.

Concerning this clone: The junction and the germline gene differ at one end; a read error may be behind it. The rearrangement uses TRBV20-1 and TRBJ1-5; no firm D call. Germline V gene lookup returns CDR1 DFQATT and CDR2 SNEGSKA (reference sequence). The CDR3 spans 9 residues. CDR3 nucleotides: TGTTCGTTGCACCAGCCCCAGCATTTT. This sequence encodes CSLHQPQHF.

The chain combines TRBV19 with TRBJ1-6; perhaps TRBD1 as D (5 bases). The CDR3 loop spans 13 amino acids. Trimming removed 8 bases at V and 3 bases at J, with 8 bases between. Germline V lookup: CDR1 LNHDA, CDR2 SQIVND (reference sequence). As DNA, the CDR3 is TGTGCCAGTCTCGACAGCTATAATTCACCCCTCCACTTT. This encodes CASLDSYNSPLHF.

The chain couples TRBV28 to TRBJ2-3; TRBD2 matches 12 bases. The CDR3 is 15 amino acids. CDR1 MDHEN and CDR2 SYDVKM come from the germline V gene. The junction had 5 bases not matched to a gene; V was cut back by 7 bases and J by 3 bases. The CDR3 loop is CASTPTSGRTDTQYF. CDR3 bases: TGTGCCAGCACACCTACTAGCGGGAGGACAGATACGCAGTATTTT.

The J gene is TRBJ2-7, the V gene TRBV10-1, with 11 bases matching TRBD2. With 6 bases clipped from V and 2 bases from J, the junction kept 12 bases outside the gene matches. This CDR3 region has 17 residues. The germline gives CDR1 WNHNN, CDR2 SYGVQD (reference sequence). CDR3 in DNA: TGCGCCAGCAGCCATCCGGGAACTAGCGGGAGACCCTACGAGCAGTACTTC. Protein sequence: CASSHPGTSGRPYEQYF.

This sequence joins TRBV13 and TRBJ2-1; 7 nucleotides line up with TRBD2. V dropped 4 bases and J dropped 0; count of bases not matched to a gene: 6. Germline V CDR1 and CDR2: PRHDT, FYEKMQ (reference sequence). The CDR3 length is 16 residues. Written as DNA, the CDR3 is TGTGCCAGCAGCTGGGTGACTAGCCGCTCCTACAATGAGCAGTTCTTC. Residues: CASSWVTSRSYNEQFF. Looking up the rest from reference TRBV13 and TRBJ2-1 gives the full variable domain: AAGVIQSPRHLIKEKRETATLKCYPIPRHDTVYWYQQGPGQDPQFLISFYEKMQSDKGSIPDRFSAQQFSDYHSELNMSSLELGDSALYFCASSWVTSRSYNEQFFGPGTRLTVL.

The chain joins TRBV28 to TRBJ2-7, with D perhaps TRBD2 (6 bases). Trimming took 3 bases from V and 0 from J, leaving 15 bases between them. CDR3 length equals 16 residues. Germline V lookup: CDR1 MDHEN, CDR2 SYDVKM. The CDR3 here is CASSFLAGQSSYEQYF. CDR3 coding DNA: TGTGCCAGCAGTTTTTTGGCGGGGCAGTCCTCCTACGAGCAGTACTTC.

This clone appeared once. This rearrangement joins TRBV6-5 to TRBJ2-1; 7 nucleotides agree with TRBD2. The CDR3 totals 13 residues. With 6 bases clipped from V and 7 bases from J, the junction kept 6 bases outside the gene matches. Germline CDR1 MNHEY, CDR2 SVGAGI. This chain's CDR3 is CASRTLATNEQFF. The CDR3 region has the DNA TGTGCCAGCAGAACACTAGCGACAAATGAGCAGTTCTTC.

The V and J genes are TRBV4-2 and TRBJ2-5; D is uncertain. V was pared by 1 base and J by 5 bases, with 11 bases between. The length of the CDR3 is 14 residues. The germline V gene has CDR1 LGHNA and CDR2 YNFKEQ. The CDR3 region has the DNA TGTGCCAGCAGCCAAGGCCCAGCTAGGGAGACCCAGTACTTC. Translation: CASSQGPARETQYF.

Worth noting for this clone: One end of the junction is discordant with germline, which a read error may explain. This chain links TRBV4-3 with TRBJ1-3, with D possibly matching TRBD1 (6 bases). Germline CDR1 is LGHNA and CDR2 is YSLEER. The CDR3 runs 21 residues. The CDR3 nucleotides are TGCACCAGCAGCCAAGATATTCCCCGAGGCCGGACAGACCCAAATGAAAACACCATATATTTT. Its translation: CTSSQDIPRGRTDPNENTIYF.

The rearrangement uses TRBV28 and TRBJ1-5, with D possibly being TRBD1 (5 bases). CDR1 and CDR2 from the germline V gene are MDHEN and SYDVKM. V was clipped by 7 bases and J by 2 bases, with 15 bases between them. The CDR3 sequence is 15 residues long. Written as DNA, the CDR3 is TGTGCCAGCACCAACGGGGGGGATGGCAATCAGCCCCAGCATTTT. This translates into CASTNGGDGNQPQHF.

This clone was detected only once. J is TRBJ2-1 and V is TRBV2, with 9 bases aligning to TRBD1. The CDR3 covers 14 residues. Unmatched junction bases numbered 5, after V lost 7 bases and J lost 4 bases. Germline V gives CDR1 SNHLY, CDR2 FYNNEI. The CDR3 here is CASNPGQGYNEQFF. In DNA form, the CDR3 reads TGTGCCAGCAACCCGGGACAGGGATACAATGAGCAGTTCTTC.

This clone was found a few times. The chain carries TRBV18 and TRBJ1-4, with D unclear. Germline CDR1 KGHSH, CDR2 LQKENI. The CDR3 contains 15 residues. Trimming stripped 2 bases from V and 3 bases from J, with 10 bases between. CDR3 region: CASSPSSGSNEKLFF. The CDR3 DNA reads as TGTGCCAGCTCACCATCATCTGGCTCTAATGAAAAACTGTTTTTT.

The sample holds a few counts of this clone. The chain uses TRBV7-9 and TRBJ1-1; D remains ambiguous. The germline gives CDR1 SEHNR, CDR2 FQNEAQ (reference sequence). Trimming took off 1 base at V and 11 bases at J, with 14 bases between the two ends. The CDR3 totals 13 residues. CDR3: CASSLVWEGNAFF. CDR3 in DNA: TGTGCCAGCAGCTTAGTTTGGGAGGGAAATGCTTTCTTT.

The chain is built from TRBV7-3 and TRBJ2-2, with 13 bases identical to TRBD2. CDR1 SGHTA and CDR2 FQGTGA come from the germline V gene. The length of the CDR3 is 15 residues. V lost 5 bases to trimming and J lost 7 bases; unmatched junction nucleotides: 4. In DNA, the CDR3 is TGTGCCAGCAGCCCGGGACTAGCGGGAAACGGGGAGCTGTTTTTT. The encoded protein is CASSPGLAGNGELFF. The whole variable domain, filled in from reference TRBV7-3 and TRBJ2-2, reads GAGVSQTPSNKVTEKGKYVELRCDPISGHTALYWYRQSLGQGPEFLIYFQGTGAADDSGLPNDRFFAVRPEGSVSTLKIQRTERGDSAVYLCASSPGLAGNGELFFGEGSRLTVL.

The chain couples TRBV19 to TRBJ2-7; unclear D gene. The CDR3 sequence is 14 residues long. V lost 4 bases, J lost 2 bases, and 12 bases lay in between. Germline V CDR1 and CDR2: LNHDA, SQIVND (reference sequence). CDR3: CASSKAPNPYEQYF. The CDR3 nucleotides are TGTGCCAGTAGTAAGGCTCCGAACCCCTACGAGCAGTACTTC.

The rearrangement uses TRBV7-9 and TRBJ2-5; unclear D gene. CDR1 is SEHNR and CDR2 is FQNEAQ in the germline V gene (reference sequence). The CDR3 has 15 residues. V lost 5 bases to trimming and J lost 0 bases, with 13 bases between them. The DNA of the CDR3 is TGTGCCAGCAGCCGTGGCAGGCGGAACCAAGAGACCCAGTACTTC. Encoded protein: CASSRGRRNQETQYF.

The J gene is TRBJ1-2, the V gene TRBV5-4, with no clear D. Germline values: CDR1 SGHNT, CDR2 YYREEE (reference sequence). The CDR3 extends over 13 amino acids. Trimming removed 4 bases from V and 0 bases from J, with 7 bases in between. This CDR3 is CASSTDPNYGYTF. The CDR3, as DNA: TGTGCCAGCAGCACGGACCCTAACTATGGCTACACCTTC. Full variable domain (outside the CDR3, taken from reference TRBV5-4 and TRBJ1-2): ETGVTQSPTHLIKTRGQQVTLRCSSQSGHNTVSWYQQALGQGPQFIFQYYREEENGRGNFPPRFSGLQFPNYSSELNVNALELDDSALYLCASSTDPNYGYTFGSGTRLTVV.

The gene calls are TRBV24-1 and TRBJ2-3; D is possibly TRBD2 (6 bases). In germline, CDR1 is KGHDR, CDR2 SFDVKD. V dropped 1 base and J dropped 4 bases, with 11 bases sitting between them. This CDR3 has 15 residues. DNA for the CDR3: TGTGCCACCAGTGATTTCACCGGGAGCTCAGATACGCAGTATTTT. Translating it yields CATSDFTGSSDTQYF.

The chain employs TRBV6-5 and TRBJ2-7; 9 bases are shared with TRBD1. Germline V lookup: CDR1 MNHEY, CDR2 SVGAGI. With 5 bases clipped from V and 4 bases from J, the junction kept 9 bases outside the gene matches. The CDR3 has 15 amino acids. CDR3 in amino acids: CASSQGTGLAYEQYF. The CDR3 DNA reads TGTGCCAGCAGTCAGGGGACAGGGTTGGCGTACGAGCAGTACTTC.

The J gene is TRBJ2-1, the V gene TRBV9, with 10 nucleotides matching TRBD2. The J segment lost 4 bases and the V segment lost 3 bases, leaving 4 bases of the junction unmatched. The CDR3 length is 15 residues. Germline values: CDR1 SGDLS, CDR2 YYNGEE. The CDR3 coding sequence is TGTGCCAGCAGCGCGAGCGGGAGGGCGTACAATGAGCAGTTCTTC. Protein sequence: CASSASGRAYNEQFF.

The chain joins TRBV4-1 to TRBJ2-5; D ambiguous. The length of the CDR3 is 15 residues. From germline, CDR1 is MGHRA and CDR2 YSYEKL. Trimming took 2 bases from V and 1 from J, leaving 11 bases between them. CDR3 in amino acids: CASSQFHSIQETQYF. CDR3 nucleotides: TGCGCCAGCAGCCAATTCCACTCAATCCAAGAGACCCAGTACTTC.

In this sample, this clone turned up once. A junction end diverges from the germline sequence, so it may reflect a read error. This sequence joins TRBV13 and TRBJ1-3, with TRBD1 identical over 8 bases. Germline CDR1 is PRHDT and CDR2 is FYEKMQ (reference sequence). CDR3 length: 14 amino acids. For the CDR3, the DNA is TGTGCCGGCAGCCTACAGGGGGGTTTTAACACCATATATTTT. It yields the protein CAGSLQGGFNTIYF.